This passage covers 4 T cell receptor beta chains from one sample sequenced in a study of shared clonotypes between healthy human individuals. Profiled with immunoSEQ multiplex PCR; TCRdb holds only in-frame clones, not every one. The sample contains roughly 520,000 clones, approximately 95% of which appear only once. The sequenced sample consisted of naive CD4+ T cells sorted from blood. Noted subset: CD45RA+ positively selected. These receptors came from a woman in her 30s in good health.

The V call is TRBV28, the J call TRBJ1-2; tentative D call: TRBD1 (5 bases). Germline CDR1 is MDHEN and CDR2 is SYDVKM. Trimming pared 2 bases from V and 1 base from J, leaving 17 bases between. The CDR3 totals 17 residues. DNA of the CDR3: TGTGCCAGCAGTTTAAGCGACAGCTCGTGGGTTAACTATGGCTACACCTTC. It yields the protein CASSLSDSSWVNYGYTF.

The CDR3 loop reads CSVVTSGRPYEQYF. CDR3 bases: TGCAGCGTTGTAACTAGCGGGAGACCCTACGAGCAGTACTTC. The chain employs TRBV29-1 and TRBJ2-7; 11 bases agree with TRBD2. The junction had 4 bases not matched to a gene; V was cut back by 4 bases and J by 2 bases. This CDR3 comprises 14 residues. Per germline, CDR1 SQVTM and CDR2 ANQGSEA.

The chain combines TRBV6-5 with TRBJ2-7; D is possibly TRBD1 (6 bases). Trimming left V 6 bases short and J 5 bases short, with 17 bases between. Germline CDR1 is MNHEY and CDR2 is SVGAGI. The CDR3 runs to 14 residues. CDR3 residues: CASRRGYRAHEQYF. The CDR3 region has the DNA TGTGCCAGCAGACGTGGTTACAGGGCCCACGAGCAGTACTTC.

This chain links TRBV28 with TRBJ1-3; TRBD1 is a possible D gene (5 bases). Germline V CDR1 and CDR2: MDHEN, SYDVKM. V lost 3 bases and J lost 4, with 16 bases in between. This CDR3 contains 16 residues. CDR3 nucleotide sequence: TGTGCCAGCAGTTTGGGGGGAGCGGGTTTGGGAAACACCATATATTTT. As protein: CASSLGGAGLGNTIYF.